The next 21 T cell receptor beta chains were all read from a single sample in a study of beta chain features in type 1 diabetes. Study observations and caveats: The study found moderately but significantly shorter TCRB CDR3s in all four CD4+ subsets of Type 1 diabetes patients.

These receptors are not linked to any known antigen. Every isolated RNA sample was fully reverse transcribed, so sequencing captured expressed TCRB transcripts. Sequenced by immunoSEQ multiplex PCR; TCRdb stores in-frame clones only, minus some. Of some 240,000 clones in the sample, 16% were seen once. The specimen sequenced was naive CD4+ T cells from blood. The receptors were gathered from a man aged 25 to 45 with type 1 diabetes.

This clone was counted only a few times. This chain joins TRBV4-2 and TRBJ1-4; 9 bases line up with TRBD1. The CDR3 sequence is 15 residues long. J lost 4 bases, V lost 4 bases, and 4 bases had no gene match. Germline V gives CDR1 LGHNA, CDR2 YNFKEQ. The CDR3 nucleotides are TGTGCCAGCAGCCGGGGACAGGGCGATAATGAAAAACTGTTTTTT. It specifies CASSRGQGDNEKLFF.

This clone was detected only a few times. The CDR3 region has the DNA TGTGCCAGCAGTCCCCCTATAGCGGGAAGACAGTACTTC. This gives the protein CASSPPIAGRQYF. The rearrangement links TRBV7-9 to TRBJ2-7, with 8 bases lining up with TRBD2. Germline CDR1 SEHNR, CDR2 FQNEAQ (reference sequence). The V and J ends lost 6 bases and 10 bases, in that order; junction bases with no gene match: 11. This CDR3 region has 13 residues.

This clone was recorded a few times. The CDR3 spells CASSPGTGGWETQYF. CDR3 DNA: TGTGCCAGCAGCCCCGGGACAGGGGGCTGGGAGACCCAGTACTTC. The genes are TRBV7-9 and TRBJ2-5; 12 nucleotides align to TRBD1. After removal of 5 bases from V and 5 bases from J, the junction contained 6 bases not matched to a gene. Germline CDR1 SEHNR, CDR2 FQNEAQ (reference sequence). The CDR3 is 15 residues long.

This sequence joins TRBV19 and TRBJ2-7, with D hard to call. The CDR3 has 16 residues. Trimming stripped 5 bases from V and 4 bases from J, with 21 bases between. Germline V gives CDR1 LNHDA, CDR2 SQIVND (reference sequence). CDR3 amino acids: CASSAIGPKEDYEQYF. The CDR3 DNA is TGTGCCAGTAGTGCTATAGGACCGAAAGAAGATTACGAGCAGTACTTC.

This chain uses TRBV15 with TRBJ2-7, with D unresolved. The CDR3 covers 13 residues. Germline assignment: CDR1 LNHNV and CDR2 YYDKDF (reference sequence). V shed 0 bases and J shed 2 bases, with 5 bases lying between them. The CDR3 DNA reads TGTGCCACCAGCAGAGATCGGCCCTACGAGCAGTACTTC. Its protein product is CATSRDRPYEQYF.

This clone was counted between two and nine times. The CDR3 reads CASSLTGGSETQYF. The CDR3 DNA reads as TGTGCCAGCAGCTTGACAGGGGGCTCAGAGACCCAGTACTTC. The rearrangement joins TRBV5-6 to TRBJ2-5; 9 bases are a match to TRBD1. The trim removed 1 base at V and 4 bases at J, leaving 2 bases unmatched. This CDR3 spans 14 amino acids. CDR1 is SGHDT and CDR2 is YYEEEE in the germline V gene.

Concerning this clone itself: This sample also contains other DNA sequences that code for the same CDR3. V gene TRBV30 combines with J gene TRBJ1-5; no definite D call. The germline V and J ends were trimmed by 0 bases and 2 bases, with 5 bases remaining between them. The CDR3 length is 13 residues. Germline V gene lookup returns CDR1 GTSNPN and CDR2 SVGIG (reference sequence). This CDR3 is CAWSVNGNQPQHF. The DNA for the CDR3 is TGTGCCTGGAGTGTAAACGGCAATCAGCCCCAGCATTTT.

This chain connects TRBV30 to TRBJ2-2; TRBD2 might be the D (5 bases). The ends were cut back, 5 bases at V and 0 bases at J, with 10 bases in the middle. CDR3 length: 14 amino acids. The germline V gene encodes CDR1 GTSNPN and CDR2 SVGIG (reference sequence). The chain's CDR3 is CAWARGSNTGELFF. The CDR3 DNA is TGTGCCTGGGCTCGCGGGTCGAACACCGGGGAGCTGTTTTTT.

V gene TRBV5-4 combines with J gene TRBJ2-7; D gene uncertain. V lost 3 bases and J lost 3, with 7 bases in between. CDR3 length: 12 amino acids. The germline V gene has CDR1 SGHNT and CDR2 YYREEE (reference sequence). The CDR3 sequence: CASSSTSYEQYF. The CDR3 DNA sequence: TGTGCCAGCAGCTCGACAAGCTACGAGCAGTACTTC.

The chain has TRBV28 and TRBJ2-3, with D unclear. Germline CDR1 and CDR2: MDHEN and SYDVKM. This CDR3 contains 12 residues. The V and J ends lost 4 bases and 6 bases respectively, with 8 bases between them. CDR3 in amino acids: CASSSVVDTQYF. The CDR3 bases are TGTGCCAGCAGTTCGGTGGTCGATACGCAGTATTTT.

There are a few counts of this clone. The chain employs TRBV30 and TRBJ2-4, with D perhaps TRBD1 (6 bases). CDR3 length equals 14 residues. Trimming took off 1 base at V and 9 bases at J, with 16 bases between the two ends. The germline gives CDR1 GTSNPN, CDR2 SVGIG (reference sequence). CDR3 nucleotide sequence: TGTGCCTGGAGTGACAGGGTAGGATGGACCATTCAGTACTTC. Translation: CAWSDRVGWTIQYF.

This clone was observed a handful of times. Written as DNA, the CDR3 is TGTGCCAGCAGCCAGCTATTGGGGGCCAACGTCCTGACTTTC. The encoded protein is CASSQLLGANVLTF. The chain uses TRBV14 and TRBJ2-6; D is undetermined. The CDR3 runs to 14 residues. CDR1 and CDR2 (germline): SGHDN, FVKESK. The germline V and J ends were trimmed by 3 bases and 4 bases, with 7 bases remaining between them.

Of note for this clone: The identical CDR3 is also encoded by other nucleotide sequences in the sample. The rearrangement joins TRBV20-1 to TRBJ2-5, with no clear D. The CDR3 has 10 amino acids. V lost 3 bases and J lost 5, with 4 bases in between. Germline CDR1 reads DFQATT; CDR2 reads SNEGSKA (reference sequence). Written as DNA, the CDR3 is TGCAGTGCTAGGCGGGAGACCCAGTACTTC. It is translated as CSARRETQYF.

This clone appeared a few times. The V and J genes are TRBV25-1 and TRBJ2-5, with no clear D. Per germline, CDR1 MGHDK and CDR2 SYGVNS. This CDR3 is built from 15 residues. The V gene lost 3 bases and the J gene lost 0 bases, with 11 bases spanning the gap. CDR3 DNA: TGTGCCAGCAGTGATCATGACTGGTACCAAGAGACCCAGTACTTC. Translating gives CASSDHDWYQETQYF.

This rearrangement joins TRBV7-2 to TRBJ2-3; D is unclear. Trimming stripped 3 bases from V and 2 bases from J, with 12 bases between. Germline V CDR1 and CDR2: SGHTA, FQGNSA. The CDR3 consists of 15 residues. The CDR3 here is CASSLGPRHTDTQYF. The CDR3 DNA reads TGTGCCAGCAGCTTGGGCCCTCGGCACACAGATACGCAGTATTTT.

This clone turned up a few times. The genes are TRBV30 and TRBJ2-5; unclear D gene. Trimming cost V 0 bases and J 7 bases, with 12 bases left between them. This CDR3 has 13 amino acids. The V gene's germline CDR1 is GTSNPN and CDR2 SVGIG (reference sequence). CDR3 nucleotide sequence: TGTGCCTGGAGTGTTGAGTTTCGAGGGACCCAGTACTTC. Amino acids: CAWSVEFRGTQYF.

This chain connects TRBV4-1 to TRBJ1-4; 8 positions match TRBD1. V lost 2 bases to trimming and J lost 6 bases; unmatched junction nucleotides: 5. The CDR3 runs 15 residues. The germline gives CDR1 MGHRA, CDR2 YSYEKL. In nucleotides, the CDR3 is TGCGCCAGCAGCCAAACGGACAGGGACGATGAAAAACTGTTTTTT. It yields the protein CASSQTDRDDEKLFF.

This chain's CDR3 is CASSVLGQNTGELFF. DNA for the CDR3: TGTGCCAGCAGCGTATTAGGGCAGAACACCGGGGAGCTGTTTTTT. This sequence joins TRBV9 and TRBJ2-2; D not resolved. The CDR3 totals 15 residues. Germline CDR1 is SGDLS and CDR2 is YYNGEE. The V and J ends lost 1 base and 1 base respectively, with 8 bases between them.

This clone was seen a handful of times. This chain connects TRBV9 to TRBJ2-3, with D possibly matching TRBD2 (5 bases). The V end lost 4 bases, the J end lost 0 bases, and 12 bases lay between the germline ends. CDR1 is SGDLS, CDR2 YYNGEE, per germline. The CDR3 covers 15 residues. The CDR3 region is CASSPSGSSTDTQYF. CDR3 nucleotide sequence: TGTGCCAGCAGCCCCAGCGGCTCTAGCACAGATACGCAGTATTTT.

This chain joins TRBV29-1 and TRBJ2-1; 7 bases are a match to TRBD2. From germline, CDR1 is SQVTM and CDR2 ANQGSEA. CDR3 length: 14 residues. V dropped 4 bases and J dropped 1; count of bases not matched to a gene: 4. DNA of the CDR3: TGCAGCGTTGGAGGGAGGGCTTCCTACAATGAGCAGTTCTTC. It encodes CSVGGRASYNEQFF.

This chain uses TRBV2 with TRBJ1-1; no firm D call. Germline CDR1 SNHLY, CDR2 FYNNEI. Trimming stripped 8 bases from V and 10 bases from J, with 17 bases between. This CDR3 is built from 12 residues. The CDR3 DNA reads as TGTGCCAGCTTCTCAAGGAATCAAGGAGCTTTCTTT. Translation gives CASFSRNQGAFF.